The subject of this entry is one T cell receptor beta chain. CDR1 MNHNS and CDR2 SASEGT come from the germline V gene. The V gene end was trimmed by 6 bases and the J gene end by 7 bases; junction bases not matched to a gene: 3. This CDR3 has 11 residues. These data are taken from a study of technical replicates of blood from a handful of donors. Sequencing was performed with immunoSEQ multiplex PCR; in TCRdb, only in-frame clones are kept and a portion is missing. The sample has about 73,000 clones, approximately 93% seen once. The gene calls are TRBV6-1 and TRBJ2-7; 7 bases map to TRBD1. The sequencing input was T cells isolated from PBMCs. The source is a human donor in good health. The CDR3 loop is CASRIQGEQYF. The CDR3 DNA sequence: TGTGCCAGCAGGATACAGGGGGAGCAGTACTTC.